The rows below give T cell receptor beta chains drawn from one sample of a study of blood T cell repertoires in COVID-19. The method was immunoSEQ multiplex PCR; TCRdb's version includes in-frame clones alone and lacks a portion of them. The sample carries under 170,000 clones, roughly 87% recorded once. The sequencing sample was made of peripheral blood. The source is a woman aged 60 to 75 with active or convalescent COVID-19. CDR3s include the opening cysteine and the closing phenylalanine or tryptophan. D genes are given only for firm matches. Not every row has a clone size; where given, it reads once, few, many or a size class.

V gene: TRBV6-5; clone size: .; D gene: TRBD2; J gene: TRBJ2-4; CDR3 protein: CASRAGGRKNIQYF; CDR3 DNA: TGTGCCAGCAGAGCGGGGGGCCGAAAAAACATTCAGTACTTC
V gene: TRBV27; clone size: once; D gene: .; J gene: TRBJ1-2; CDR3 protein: CASGIGGANYGYTF; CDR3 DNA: TGTGCCAGTGGAATCGGAGGGGCTAACTATGGCTACACCTTC
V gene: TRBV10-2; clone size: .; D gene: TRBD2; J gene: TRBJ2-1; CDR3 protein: CASSEGLAPGYNEQFF; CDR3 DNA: TGCGCCAGCAGCGAAGGACTAGCCCCGGGGTACAATGAGCAGTTCTTC
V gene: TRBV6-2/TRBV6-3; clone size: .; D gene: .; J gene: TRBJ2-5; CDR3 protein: CASSFYASGQETQYF; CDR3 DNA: TGTGCCAGCAGTTTCTACGCCTCGGGGCAAGAGACCCAGTACTTC
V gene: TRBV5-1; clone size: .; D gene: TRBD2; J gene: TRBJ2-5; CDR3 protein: CASSPLAGGLGGETQYF; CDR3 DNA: TGCGCCAGCAGCCCTCTAGCGGGGGGGCTTGGAGGGGAGACCCAGTACTTC
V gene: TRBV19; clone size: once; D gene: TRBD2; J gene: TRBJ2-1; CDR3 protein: CASSPDYSGSSYNEQFF; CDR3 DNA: TGTGCCAGTAGTCCCGACTATAGCGGGAGCTCCTACAATGAGCAGTTCTTC
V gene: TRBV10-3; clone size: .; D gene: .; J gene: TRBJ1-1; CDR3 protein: CAKRQAANTEAFF; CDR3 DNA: TGTGCCAAGAGACAGGCGGCTAACACTGAAGCTTTCTTT
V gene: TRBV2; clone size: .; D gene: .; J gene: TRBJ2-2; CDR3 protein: CASSAPVTGDTGELFF; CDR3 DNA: TGTGCCAGCAGTGCACCAGTTACAGGTGACACCGGGGAGCTGTTTTTT
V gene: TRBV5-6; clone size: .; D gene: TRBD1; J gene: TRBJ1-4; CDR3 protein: CASSPGQGIEKLFF; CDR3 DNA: TGTGCCAGCAGCCCCGGACAGGGTATTGAAAAACTGTTTTTT
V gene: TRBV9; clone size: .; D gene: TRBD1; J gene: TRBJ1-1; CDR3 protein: CASSPRGSPNTEAFF; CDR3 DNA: TGTGCCAGCAGCCCCAGGGGGTCGCCGAACACTGAAGCTTTCTTT
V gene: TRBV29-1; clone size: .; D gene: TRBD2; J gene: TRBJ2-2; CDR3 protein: CSAAAGPNTGELFF; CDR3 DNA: TGCAGCGCAGCAGCGGGGCCGAACACCGGGGAGCTGTTTTTT
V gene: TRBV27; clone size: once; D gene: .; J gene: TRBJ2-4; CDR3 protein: CASRRDGPWYF; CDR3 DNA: TGTGCCAGCAGGCGGGACGGTCCGTGGTACTTC
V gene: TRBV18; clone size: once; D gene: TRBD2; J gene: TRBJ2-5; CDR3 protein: CASSPPWGGEETQYF; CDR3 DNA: TGTGCCAGCTCACCCCCCTGGGGGGGGGAAGAGACCCAGTACTTC
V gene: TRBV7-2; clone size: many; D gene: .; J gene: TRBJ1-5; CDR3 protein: CASSLQVYSNQPQHF; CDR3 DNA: TGTGCCAGCAGCTTACAGGTATACAGCAATCAGCCCCAGCATTTT
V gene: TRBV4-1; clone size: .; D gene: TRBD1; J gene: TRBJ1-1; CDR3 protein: CASSTQGVWAEAFF; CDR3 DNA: TGCGCCAGCAGCACGCAGGGGGTATGGGCTGAAGCTTTCTTT
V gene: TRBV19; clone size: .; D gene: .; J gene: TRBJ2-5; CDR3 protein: CASSMRRGTRETQYF; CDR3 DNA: TGTGCCAGTAGTATGAGGAGGGGCACCCGAGAGACCCAGTACTTC
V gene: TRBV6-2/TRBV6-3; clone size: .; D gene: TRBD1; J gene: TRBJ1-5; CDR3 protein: CASSYNAGGQPQHF; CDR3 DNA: TGTGCCAGCAGTTATAACGCAGGGGGTCAGCCCCAGCATTTT
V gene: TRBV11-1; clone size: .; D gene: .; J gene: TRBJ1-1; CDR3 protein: CASSRRQGSTEAFF; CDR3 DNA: TGTGCCAGCAGCCGACGTCAGGGGAGCACTGAAGCTTTCTTT
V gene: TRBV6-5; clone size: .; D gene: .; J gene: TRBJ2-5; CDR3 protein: CASSRDSRETQYF; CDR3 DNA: TGTGCCAGCAGCCGAGACAGTCGGGAGACCCAGTACTTC
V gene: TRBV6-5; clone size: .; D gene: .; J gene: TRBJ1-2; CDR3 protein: CASTVSDYGYTF; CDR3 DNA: TGTGCCAGCACCGTCAGTGACTATGGCTACACCTTC
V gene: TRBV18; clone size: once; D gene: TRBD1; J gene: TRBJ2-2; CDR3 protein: CASSETGTGELFF; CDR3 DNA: TGTGCCAGCTCCGAGACAGGGACCGGGGAGCTGTTTTTT
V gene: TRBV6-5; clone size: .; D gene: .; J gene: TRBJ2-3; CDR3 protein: CASSYAPPGGQYF; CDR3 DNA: TGTGCCAGCAGTTACGCCCCCCCAGGAGGGCAGTATTTT
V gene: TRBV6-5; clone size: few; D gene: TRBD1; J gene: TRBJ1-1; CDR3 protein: CASSPQGARNTEAFF; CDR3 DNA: TGTGCCAGCAGTCCCCAGGGGGCGCGGAACACTGAAGCTTTCTTT
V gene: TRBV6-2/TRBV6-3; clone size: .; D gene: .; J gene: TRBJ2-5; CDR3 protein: CASSGLTAQQETQYF; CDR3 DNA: TGTGCCAGCAGTGGGCTAACGGCTCAGCAAGAGACCCAGTACTTC
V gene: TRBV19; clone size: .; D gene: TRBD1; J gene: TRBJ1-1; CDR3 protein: CASRGTGGTEAFF; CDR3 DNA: TGTGCCAGTAGGGGGACAGGGGGCACTGAAGCTTTCTTT
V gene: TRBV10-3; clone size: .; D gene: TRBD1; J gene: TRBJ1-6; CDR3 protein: CAISEPRQGAAYNSPLHF; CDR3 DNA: TGTGCCATCAGTGAGCCCCGACAGGGGGCTGCCTATAATTCACCCCTCCACTTT
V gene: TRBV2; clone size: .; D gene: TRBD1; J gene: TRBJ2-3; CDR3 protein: CASSWTGPSTDTQYF; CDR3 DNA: TGTGCCAGCAGTTGGACAGGCCCTAGCACAGATACGCAGTATTTT
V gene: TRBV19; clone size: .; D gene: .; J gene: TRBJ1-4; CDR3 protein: CASRVSGRGANEKLFF; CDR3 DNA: TGTGCCAGTAGGGTTTCGGGGCGGGGTGCTAATGAAAAACTGTTTTTT
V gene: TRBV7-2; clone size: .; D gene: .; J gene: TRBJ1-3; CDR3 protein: CASSSYSGNTIYF; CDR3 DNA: TGTGCCAGCAGCTCGTACTCTGGAAACACCATATATTTT
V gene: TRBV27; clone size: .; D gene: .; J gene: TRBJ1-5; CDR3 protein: CASKKGQYSNQPQHF; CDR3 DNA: TGTGCCAGCAAAAAGGGACAATATAGCAATCAGCCCCAGCATTTT
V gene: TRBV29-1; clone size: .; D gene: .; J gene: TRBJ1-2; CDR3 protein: CSVELLRAAGYTF; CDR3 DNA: TGCAGCGTTGAATTGTTGAGGGCTGCTGGCTACACCTTC
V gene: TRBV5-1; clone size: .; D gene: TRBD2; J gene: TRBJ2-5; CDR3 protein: CASSLGTSGVETQYF; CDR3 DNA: TGCGCCAGCAGCTTGGGTACTAGCGGTGTAGAGACCCAGTACTTC
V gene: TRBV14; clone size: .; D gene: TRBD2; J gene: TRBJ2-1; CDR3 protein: CASSQESLGGGPLGVQFF; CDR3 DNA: TGTGCCAGCAGCCAAGAGAGTCTAGGCGGGGGGCCCCTTGGAGTGCAGTTCTTC
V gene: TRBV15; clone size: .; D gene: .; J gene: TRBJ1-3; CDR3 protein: CATSRTSRPDSGNTIYF; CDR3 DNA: TGTGCCACCAGCAGGACGTCGCGGCCAGACTCTGGAAACACCATATATTTT
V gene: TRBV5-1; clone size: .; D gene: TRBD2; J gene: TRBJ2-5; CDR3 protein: CASSFTSGGHQETQYF; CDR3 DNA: TGCGCCAGCAGCTTTACTAGCGGGGGACACCAAGAGACCCAGTACTTC
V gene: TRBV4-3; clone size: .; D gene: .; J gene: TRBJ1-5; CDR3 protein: CASSQDFGGNQPQHF; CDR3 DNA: TGCGCCAGCAGCCAAGATTTCGGGGGCAATCAGCCCCAGCATTTT
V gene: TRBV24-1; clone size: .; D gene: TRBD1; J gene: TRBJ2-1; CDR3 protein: CATSGTGAYNEQFF; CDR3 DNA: TGTGCCACCAGTGGGACAGGGGCCTACAATGAGCAGTTCTTC
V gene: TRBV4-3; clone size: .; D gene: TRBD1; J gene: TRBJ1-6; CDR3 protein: CASSQEYGTGSDNSPLHF; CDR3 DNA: TGCGCCAGCAGCCAAGAATACGGGACAGGGAGCGATAATTCACCCCTCCACTTT
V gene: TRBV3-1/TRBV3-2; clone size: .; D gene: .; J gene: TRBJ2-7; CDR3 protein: CASSPIQGSYEQYF; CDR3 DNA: TGTGCCAGCAGCCCGATACAGGGTTCGTACGAGCAGTACTTC
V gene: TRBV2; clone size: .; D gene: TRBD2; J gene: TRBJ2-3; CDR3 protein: CASPTSGYTDTQYF; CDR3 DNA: TGTGCCAGCCCAACTAGCGGTTACACAGATACGCAGTATTTT
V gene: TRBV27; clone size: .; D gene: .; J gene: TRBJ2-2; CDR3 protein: CTSSLSRVGGGELFF; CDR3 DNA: TGTACCAGCAGTTTATCGAGGGTCGGTGGCGGGGAGCTGTTTTTT